The 18 T cell receptor beta chains below come from one sample, sequenced in a study of blood T cell repertoires in COVID-19. The method was immunoSEQ multiplex PCR; TCRdb's version includes in-frame clones alone and lacks a portion of them. The sample holds about 330,000 clones, more than 70% seen once. The sample was peripheral blood. These receptors all stem from a woman aged 45-59 years with acute or convalescent COVID-19.

The chain combines TRBV5-4 with TRBJ2-4, with D maybe TRBD1 (6 bases). V was trimmed by 3 bases and J by 11 bases, leaving 12 bases between them. Germline V gene lookup returns CDR1 SGHNT and CDR2 YYREEE (reference sequence). The CDR3 extends over 12 amino acids. The CDR3 sequence is CASSSPTGFQYF. CDR3 bases: TGTGCCAGCAGCTCGCCTACAGGGTTTCAGTACTTC.

The V call is TRBV7-3, the J call TRBJ2-3, with a weak D call TRBD1 (5 bases). Trimming removed 0 bases from V and 0 bases from J, with 10 bases in between. This CDR3 is built from 16 residues. Germline CDR1 is SGHTA and CDR2 is FQGTGA. CDR3: CASSLTFGASTDTQYF. The CDR3 DNA reads TGTGCCAGCAGCTTAACGTTTGGGGCTAGCACAGATACGCAGTATTTT. The whole variable domain, filled in from reference TRBV7-3 and TRBJ2-3, reads GAGVSQTPSNKVTEKGKYVELRCDPISGHTALYWYRQSLGQGPEFLIYFQGTGAADDSGLPNDRFFAVRPEGSVSTLKIQRTERGDSAVYLCASSLTFGASTDTQYFGPGTRLTVL.

CDR3 nucleotide sequence: TGTGCCAGCAGCTTCCGGACAGGGGGCAACGAGCAGTACTTC. Translating it yields CASSFRTGGNEQYF. The genes are TRBV7-2 and TRBJ2-7; TRBD1 matches at 11 bases. The germline CDR1 and CDR2 sequences are SGHTA and FQGNSA. The CDR3 contains 14 residues. J gave up 5 bases and V 3 bases, and 3 bases lay outside the gene matches.

The chain couples TRBV21-1 to TRBJ2-3; the table names TRBD2, a call not compared with the DNA. TRBV21-1 is a documented pseudogene. This CDR3 comprises 15 residues. The CDR3 nucleotides read TGTGCCAGCAGCCCTGGCGGTTTCTTCACAGATACGCAGTATTTT. This translates into CASSPGGFFTDTQYF.

The chain couples TRBV6-1 to TRBJ1-4, with D perhaps TRBD1 (5 bases). The CDR3 sequence is 15 residues long. The germline V and J ends were trimmed by 3 bases and 5 bases, with 13 bases remaining between them. Germline CDR1 reads MNHNS; CDR2 reads SASEGT. In nucleotides, the CDR3 is TGTGCCAGCAGTGATTCAGCAGGGCTAAATGAAAAACTGTTTTTT. It translates to CASSDSAGLNEKLFF.

On this clone itself: Distinct nucleotide sequences in the sample also encode this CDR3. The chain has TRBV28 and TRBJ2-7; D may be TRBD1 (6 bases). Between the trimmed V and J ends, which lost 4 bases and 2 bases, there was a span of 9 bases. CDR3 length: 13 residues. Germline CDR1 is MDHEN and CDR2 is SYDVKM. The CDR3 reads CASSSGQTYEQYF. CDR3 in DNA: TGTGCCAGCAGTTCCGGACAGACCTACGAGCAGTACTTC. The full variable domain, its missing parts supplied by reference TRBV28 and TRBJ2-7, is DVKVTQSSRYLVKRTGEKVFLECVQDMDHENMFWYRQDPGLGLRLIYFSYDVKMKEKGDIPEGYSVSREKKERFSLILESASTNQTSMYLCASSSGQTYEQYFGPGTRLTVT.

This chain links TRBV10-1 with TRBJ2-3; D gene ambiguous. With 8 bases removed from V and 4 bases from J, the gap between germline ends came to 19 bases. The CDR3 sequence is 15 residues long. The germline V gene has CDR1 WNHNN and CDR2 SYGVQD (reference sequence). CDR3 nucleotides: TGCGCCAGCGGAGCTGTGGCTCCACCCGCAGATACGCAGTATTTT. This gives the protein CASGAVAPPADTQYF.

Only one count was recorded for this clone. V usage is TRBV6-5 and J usage is TRBJ1-2; D is unclear. The CDR3 is 14 amino acids. From germline, CDR1 is MNHEY and CDR2 SVGAGI. V lost 0 bases and J 3 bases, leaving 8 bases between the germline ends. CDR3 sequence reads: CASSYSGVDYGYTF. As DNA, the CDR3 is TGTGCCAGCAGTTACTCAGGAGTGGACTATGGCTACACCTTC.

The V gene is TRBV15, the J gene TRBJ2-7; no clear D gene. Germline V gives CDR1 LNHNV, CDR2 YYDKDF (reference sequence). Trimming left V 0 bases short and J 4 bases short, with 10 bases between. This CDR3 region has 14 residues. The CDR3 nucleotides read TGTGCCACCAGCAGAGATCTGGCAGAATACGAGCAGTACTTC. Encoded protein: CATSRDLAEYEQYF.

V and J are TRBV4-2 and TRBJ2-1; D perhaps matches TRBD2 (7 bases). CDR1 and CDR2 (germline): LGHNA, YNFKEQ. This CDR3 contains 15 residues. Trimming left V 1 base short and J 3 bases short, with 10 bases between. CDR3 bases: TGTGCCAGCAGCCAAGGGGGGGGCCTCTACAATGAGCAGTTCTTC. It translates to CASSQGGGLYNEQFF.

V is TRBV28 and J is TRBJ2-4, with D possibly being TRBD2 (5 bases). With 0 bases removed from V and 0 bases from J, the gap between germline ends came to 12 bases. Per germline, CDR1 MDHEN and CDR2 SYDVKM. This CDR3 spans 17 amino acids. CDR3 DNA sequence: TGTGCCAGCAGTTTATGGGCCCCCGGACTAGCCAAAAACATTCAGTACTTC. Amino acid sequence: CASSLWAPGLAKNIQYF. Drawing the rest from reference TRBV28 and TRBJ2-4, the complete variable domain is DVKVTQSSRYLVKRTGEKVFLECVQDMDHENMFWYRQDPGLGLRLIYFSYDVKMKEKGDIPEGYSVSREKKERFSLILESASTNQTSMYLCASSLWAPGLAKNIQYFGAGTRLSVL.

V and J are TRBV28 and TRBJ1-5, with TRBD1 matching 8 bases. This CDR3 is 18 amino acids long. Germline CDR1 reads MDHEN; CDR2 reads SYDVKM. The trim removed 7 bases at V and 0 bases at J, leaving 14 bases unmatched. The DNA of the CDR3 is TGTGCCAGCACCTCGGACAGGGTTAGGGTTTATAGCAATCAGCCCCAGCATTTT. It encodes CASTSDRVRVYSNQPQHF.

The chain joins TRBV28 to TRBJ2-5; no clear D gene. Per germline, CDR1 MDHEN and CDR2 SYDVKM. The CDR3 has 13 residues. The V end lost 3 bases, the J end lost 2 bases, and 7 bases lay between the germline ends. CDR3: CASSLPSQETQYF. The CDR3 DNA is TGTGCCAGCAGTTTGCCCAGTCAAGAGACCCAGTACTTC.

This sequence joins TRBV10-2 and TRBJ1-1; 9 nucleotides match TRBD1. This CDR3 contains 13 residues. CDR1 and CDR2 (germline): WSHSY, SAAADI. V was pared by 2 bases and J by 7 bases, with 2 bases of the junction left unmatched. The CDR3 DNA reads as TGCGCCAGCAGTGAGACAGGGGGCGGTGAAGCTTTCTTT. Its translation is CASSETGGGEAFF.

This clone has only a few counts. V is TRBV29-1 and J is TRBJ1-2, with a possible D match to TRBD1 (6 bases). Germline CDR1 reads SQVTM; CDR2 reads ANQGSEA. V lost 8 bases and J 6 bases, leaving 16 bases between the germline ends. This CDR3 spans 12 amino acids. The CDR3 sequence is CSTALAGDGYTF. The DNA of the CDR3 is TGCAGCACCGCGTTGGCAGGGGATGGCTACACCTTC.

This clone was picked up a small number of times. The chain has TRBV29-1 and TRBJ2-7; weak D call: TRBD2 (6 bases). V was clipped by 4 bases and J by 3 bases, with 19 bases between them. CDR1 is SQVTM, CDR2 ANQGSEA, per germline. The CDR3 has 15 residues. The CDR3 DNA sequence: TGCAGCGTTGGGGGTGCCGGGACTGCCAACTACGAGCAGTACTTC. Encoded protein: CSVGGAGTANYEQYF.

A single count supports this clone. The chain has TRBV5-1 and TRBJ2-3; 8 nucleotides agree with TRBD1. Germline values: CDR1 SGHRS, CDR2 YFSETQ. The CDR3 sequence is 15 residues long. V lost 2 bases and J lost 1; bases outside the gene matches: 3. The CDR3 sequence is CASSFNRGGTDTQYF. The CDR3 nucleotides are TGCGCCAGCAGCTTCAACAGGGGGGGCACAGATACGCAGTATTTT.

Here the CDR3 DNA reads TGTGCCAGCAGCCGACAGGGGAACACTGAAGCTTTCTTT. It yields the protein CASSRQGNTEAFF. The V call is TRBV12-3 or TRBV12-4, the J call TRBJ1-1; 7 nucleotides align to TRBD1. The V gene end was trimmed by 6 bases and the J gene end by 1 base; junction bases not matched to a gene: 2. This CDR3 has 13 residues.